The 6 T cell receptor beta chains below come from one sample, sequenced in a study of cytomegalovirus exposure and HLA in healthy donors (dated by TCRdb to 2015 to 2018). Library generation was performed with the immunoSEQ multiplex PCR assay. A mixture of 60 forward primers for TCR Vbeta segments and 13 reverse primers for TCR Jbeta segments was used in the multiplex PCR. TCRdb re-hosts the immuneACCESS table, in-frame sequences only. Its copies lack some clones; in the studies checked, an unresolved V gene accounts for under half of them, and the cause for the rest is not known. In this sample the table shows approximately 190,000 clones, 82% of which occur a single time. 0.098% of the sample rests with the top ten. The sequenced material came from PBMCs. All receptors derive from a boy younger than 10 in good health and CMV-seronegative.

The chain joins TRBV5-4 to TRBJ2-7; 7 bases match TRBD1. CDR3 length equals 15 residues. V gave up 0 bases and J gave up 6 bases; unmatched junction bases: 9. The V gene's germline CDR1 is SGHNT and CDR2 YYREEE (reference sequence). As DNA, the CDR3 is TGTGCCAGCAGCTTGGCCGGCAGGGGGTACGTCGAGCAGTACTTC. Translating gives CASSLAGRGYVEQYF. Based on the CDR3 plus reference TRBV5-4 and TRBJ2-7, the full variable domain is ETGVTQSPTHLIKTRGQQVTLRCSSQSGHNTVSWYQQALGQGPQFIFQYYREEENGRGNFPPRFSGLQFPNYSSELNVNALELDDSALYLCASSLAGRGYVEQYFGPGTRLTVT.

CDR3 protein: CASPQGNQPQHF. CDR3 sequence (DNA): TGTGCCAGTCCCCAGGGAAATCAGCCCCAGCATTTT. The chain couples TRBV5-3 to TRBJ1-5, with D possibly being TRBD1 (5 bases). TRBV5-3 is an ORF; its function is uncertain. V dropped 8 bases and J dropped 4 bases, with 10 bases sitting between them. The CDR3 covers 12 residues.

This chain joins TRBV5-1 and TRBJ2-1, with TRBD2 identical over 9 bases. CDR3 size: 15 residues. V lost 3 bases, J lost 5 bases, and 6 bases stayed unmatched. CDR1 and CDR2 (germline): SGHRS, YFSETQ. The CDR3 DNA is TGCGCCAGCAGCTCCGGGACTAGCTTGGACAATGAGCAGTTCTTC. It is translated as CASSSGTSLDNEQFF. The full variable domain, completed using reference TRBV5-1 and TRBJ2-1, is KAGVTQTPRYLIKTRGQQVTLSCSPISGHRSVSWYQQTPGQGLQFLFEYFSETQRNKGNFPGRFSGRQFSNSRSEMNVSTLELGDSALYLCASSSGTSLDNEQFFGPGTRLTVL.

The gene calls are TRBV18 and TRBJ1-4, with a weak D call TRBD1 (5 bases). There are 15 residues in the CDR3. CDR1 and CDR2 (germline): KGHSH, LQKENI. The V and J ends lost 0 bases and 8 bases respectively, with 13 bases between them. As DNA, the CDR3 is TGTGCCAGCTCACCACCGAACACCGGGGGGGAAAAACTGTTTTTT. It is translated as CASSPPNTGGEKLFF.

The chain employs TRBV4-2 and TRBJ2-7; 7 nucleotides align to TRBD1. CDR1 and CDR2 from the germline V gene are LGHNA and YNFKEQ. The CDR3 covers 12 residues. The ends lost 8 bases at V and 7 bases at J; junction bases unmatched: 8. The CDR3 here is CASSSTGFEQYF. In nucleotides, the CDR3 is TGTGCCAGCTCATCGACAGGGTTTGAGCAGTACTTC.

J is TRBJ2-3 and V is TRBV27, with D perhaps matching TRBD1 (5 bases). Germline assignment: CDR1 MNHEY and CDR2 SMNVEV (reference sequence). The V end was cut by 3 bases, the J end by 7 bases, with 29 bases between. The CDR3 sequence is 19 residues long. CDR3 in amino acids: CASSLYPGRGQTLVNTQYF. CDR3 DNA sequence: TGTGCCAGCAGTTTGTATCCAGGTCGCGGACAAACTCTAGTTAATACGCAGTATTTT.